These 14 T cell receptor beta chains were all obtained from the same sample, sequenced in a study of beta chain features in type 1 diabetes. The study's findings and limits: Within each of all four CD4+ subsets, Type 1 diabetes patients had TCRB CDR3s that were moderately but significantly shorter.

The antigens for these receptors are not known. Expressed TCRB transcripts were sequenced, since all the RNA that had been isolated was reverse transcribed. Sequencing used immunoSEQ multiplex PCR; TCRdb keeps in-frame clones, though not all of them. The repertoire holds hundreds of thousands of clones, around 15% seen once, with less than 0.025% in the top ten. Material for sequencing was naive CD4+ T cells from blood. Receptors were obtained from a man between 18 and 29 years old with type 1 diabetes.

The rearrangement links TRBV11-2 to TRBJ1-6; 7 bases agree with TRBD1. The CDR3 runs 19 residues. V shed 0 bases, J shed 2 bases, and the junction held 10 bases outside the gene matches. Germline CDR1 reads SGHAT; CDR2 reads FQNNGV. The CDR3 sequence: CASSLDRPRTGAYNSPLHF. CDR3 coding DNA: TGTGCCAGCAGCTTAGATAGGCCACGAACAGGGGCCTATAATTCACCCCTCCACTTT.

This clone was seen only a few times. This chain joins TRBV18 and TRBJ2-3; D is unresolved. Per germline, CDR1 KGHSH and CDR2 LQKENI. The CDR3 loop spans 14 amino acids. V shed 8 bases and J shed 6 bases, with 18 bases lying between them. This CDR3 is CASATAQAWDTQYF. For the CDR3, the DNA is TGTGCCAGCGCTACAGCTCAGGCTTGGGATACGCAGTATTTT.

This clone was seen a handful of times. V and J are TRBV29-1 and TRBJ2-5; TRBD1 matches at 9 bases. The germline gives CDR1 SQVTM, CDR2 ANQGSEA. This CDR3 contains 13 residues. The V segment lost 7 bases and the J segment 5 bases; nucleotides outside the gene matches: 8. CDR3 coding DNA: TGCAGCGCCGGACCCGGGACAGGGGAGACCCAGTACTTC. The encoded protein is CSAGPGTGETQYF. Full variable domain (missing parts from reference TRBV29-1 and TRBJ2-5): SAVISQKPSRDICQRGTSLTIQCQVDSQVTMMFWYRQQPGQSLTLIATANQGSEATYESGFVIDKFPISRPNLTFSTLTVSNMSPEDSSIYLCSAGPGTGETQYFGPGTRLLVL.

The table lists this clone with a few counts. Here the CDR3 reads CASSLNLRVPETQYF. The DNA for the CDR3 is TGTGCCAGCAGCTTAAACCTCAGGGTTCCGGAGACCCAGTACTTC. This chain uses TRBV6-5 with TRBJ2-5; maybe TRBD1 (5 bases). The V gene lost 6 bases and the J gene lost 5 bases, with 19 bases spanning the gap. The CDR3 sequence is 15 residues long. CDR1 MNHEY and CDR2 SVGAGI come from the germline V gene.

The CDR3 bases are TGTGCCAGTAGTATGGGCGAGAGCTCCTACAATGAGCAGTTCTTC. Amino acids: CASSMGESSYNEQFF. The rearrangement uses TRBV19 and TRBJ2-1, with D unclear. Trimming took off 3 bases at V and 0 bases at J, with 9 bases between the two ends. The CDR3 runs 15 residues. Germline lookup yields CDR1 LNHDA and CDR2 SQIVND (reference sequence).

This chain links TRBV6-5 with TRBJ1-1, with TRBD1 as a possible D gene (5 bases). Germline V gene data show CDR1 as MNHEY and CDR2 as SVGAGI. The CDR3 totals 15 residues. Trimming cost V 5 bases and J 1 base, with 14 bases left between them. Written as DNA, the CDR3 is TGTGCCAGCAGTGGGACCGGGACCGAGAACACTGAAGCTTTCTTT. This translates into CASSGTGTENTEAFF.

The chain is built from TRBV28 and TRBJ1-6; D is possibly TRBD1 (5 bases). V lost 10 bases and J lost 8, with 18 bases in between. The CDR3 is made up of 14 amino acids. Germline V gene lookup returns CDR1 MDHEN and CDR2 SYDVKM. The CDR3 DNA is TGTGCCAACCCCTGTTGGCCGGGGGATTCACCCCTCCACTTT. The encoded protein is CANPCWPGDSPLHF.

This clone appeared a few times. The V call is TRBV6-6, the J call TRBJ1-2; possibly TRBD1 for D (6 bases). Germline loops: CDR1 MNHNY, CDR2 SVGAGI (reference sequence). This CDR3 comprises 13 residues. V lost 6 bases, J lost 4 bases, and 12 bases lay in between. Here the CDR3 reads CASSETGSYGYTF. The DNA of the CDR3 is TGTGCCAGCAGCGAAACAGGGAGCTATGGCTACACCTTC.

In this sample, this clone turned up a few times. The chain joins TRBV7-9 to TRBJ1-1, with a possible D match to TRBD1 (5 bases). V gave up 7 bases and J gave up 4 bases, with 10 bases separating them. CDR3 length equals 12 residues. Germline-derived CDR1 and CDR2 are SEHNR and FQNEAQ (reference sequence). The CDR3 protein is CASTQGITEAFF. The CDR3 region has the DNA TGTGCCAGCACCCAGGGAATCACTGAAGCTTTCTTT. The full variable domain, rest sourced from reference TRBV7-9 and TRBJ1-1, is DTGVSQNPRHKITKRGQNVTFRCDPISEHNRLYWYRQTLGQGPEFLTYFQNEAQLEKSRLLSDRFSAERPKGSFSTLEIQRTEQGDSAMYLCASTQGITEAFFGQGTRLTVV.

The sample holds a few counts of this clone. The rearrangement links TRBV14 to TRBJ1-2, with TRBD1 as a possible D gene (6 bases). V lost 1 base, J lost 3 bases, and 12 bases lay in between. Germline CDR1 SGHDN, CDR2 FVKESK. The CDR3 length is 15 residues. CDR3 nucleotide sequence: TGTGCCAGCAGCCAAGGCGGCGCAGGGGACTATGGCTACACCTTC. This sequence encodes CASSQGGAGDYGYTF.

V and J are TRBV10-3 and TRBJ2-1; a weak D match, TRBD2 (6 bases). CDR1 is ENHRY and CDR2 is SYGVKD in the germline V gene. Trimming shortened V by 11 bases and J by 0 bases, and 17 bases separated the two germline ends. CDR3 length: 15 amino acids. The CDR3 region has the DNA TGTGCCTCGTCTGGGGGGTCGAGCTCCTACAATGAGCAGTTCTTC. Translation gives CASSGGSSSYNEQFF.

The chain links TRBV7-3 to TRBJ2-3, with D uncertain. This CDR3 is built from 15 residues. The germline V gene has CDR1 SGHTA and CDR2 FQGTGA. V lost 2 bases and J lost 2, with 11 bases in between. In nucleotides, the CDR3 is TGTGCCAGCAGCTTAGGCTGGCGCGACACAGATACGCAGTATTTT. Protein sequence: CASSLGWRDTDTQYF. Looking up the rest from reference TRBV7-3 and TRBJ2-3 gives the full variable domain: GAGVSQTPSNKVTEKGKYVELRCDPISGHTALYWYRQSLGQGPEFLIYFQGTGAADDSGLPNDRFFAVRPEGSVSTLKIQRTERGDSAVYLCASSLGWRDTDTQYFGPGTRLTVL.

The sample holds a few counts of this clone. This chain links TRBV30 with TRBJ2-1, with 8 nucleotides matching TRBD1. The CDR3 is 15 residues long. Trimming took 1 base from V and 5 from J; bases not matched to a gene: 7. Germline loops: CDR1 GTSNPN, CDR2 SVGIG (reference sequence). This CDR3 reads CAWSAKGQGDNEQFF. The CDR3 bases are TGTGCCTGGAGTGCCAAAGGACAGGGAGACAATGAGCAGTTCTTC. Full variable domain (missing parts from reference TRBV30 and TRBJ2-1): SQTIHQWPATLVQPVGSPLSLECTVEGTSNPNLYWYRQAAGRGLQLLFYSVGIGQISSEVPQNLSASRPQDRQFILSSKKLLLSDSGFYLCAWSAKGQGDNEQFFGPGTRLTVL.

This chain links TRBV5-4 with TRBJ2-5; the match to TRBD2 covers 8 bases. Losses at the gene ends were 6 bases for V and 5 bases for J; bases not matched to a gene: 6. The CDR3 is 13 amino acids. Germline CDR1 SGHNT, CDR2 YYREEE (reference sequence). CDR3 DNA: TGTGCCAGCACGGGGGGGCTGGGGGAGACCCAGTACTTC. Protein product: CASTGGLGETQYF. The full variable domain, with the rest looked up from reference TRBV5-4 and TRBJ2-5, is ETGVTQSPTHLIKTRGQQVTLRCSSQSGHNTVSWYQQALGQGPQFIFQYYREEENGRGNFPPRFSGLQFPNYSSELNVNALELDDSALYLCASTGGLGETQYFGPGTRLLVL.